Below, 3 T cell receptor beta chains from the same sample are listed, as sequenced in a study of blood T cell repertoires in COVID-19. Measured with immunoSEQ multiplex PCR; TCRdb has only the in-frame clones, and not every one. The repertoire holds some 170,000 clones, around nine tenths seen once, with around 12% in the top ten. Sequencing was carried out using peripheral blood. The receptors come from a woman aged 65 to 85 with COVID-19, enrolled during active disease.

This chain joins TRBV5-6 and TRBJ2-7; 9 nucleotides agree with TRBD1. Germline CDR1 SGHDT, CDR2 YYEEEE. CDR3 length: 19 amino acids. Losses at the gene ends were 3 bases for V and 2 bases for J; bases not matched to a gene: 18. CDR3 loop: CASSSTNSLRDRAAYEQYF. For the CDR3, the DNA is TGTGCCAGCAGCTCCACTAACTCCCTTCGGGACAGGGCGGCCTACGAGCAGTACTTC.

In nucleotides, the CDR3 is TGTGCCAGCAGCCTAGAGAACAGATACAATGAGCAGTTCTTC. Translated, it gives CASSLENRYNEQFF. V usage is TRBV7-9 and J usage is TRBJ2-1; no firm D call. The CDR3 totals 14 residues. CDR1 is SEHNR and CDR2 is FQNEAQ in the germline V gene (reference sequence). Trimming removed 5 bases from V and 4 bases from J, with 12 bases in between.

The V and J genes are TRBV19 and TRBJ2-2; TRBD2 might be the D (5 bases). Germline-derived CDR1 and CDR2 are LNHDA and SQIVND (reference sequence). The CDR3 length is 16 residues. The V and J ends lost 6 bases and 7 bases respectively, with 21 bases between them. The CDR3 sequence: CASSQSSPRAGGELFF. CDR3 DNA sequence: TGTGCCAGTAGCCAATCCTCGCCAAGGGCGGGCGGGGAGCTGTTTTTT.